This is a list of T cell receptor beta chains from one sample in a study of T cells in Graves' hyperthyroidism and ophthalmopathy. Each CDR3 protein is one row after TCRdb ran MiXCR on the multiplex PCR reads. The data contain around 290,000 distinct CDR3 sequences, 13% of them singletons. Input material: blood. The receptors stem from a woman aged 25 to 39 with Graves' hyperthyroidism that later progressed to Graves' ophthalmopathy. Both conserved end residues are part of each CDR3. D genes are given only for firm matches. Rows give clone size only sometimes, using once, few, many, or a class for an expanded clone.

D	V	size	J	DNA	CDR3
TRBD1	TRBV15	few	TRBJ1-6	TGTGCCACCAGCAGGAAGACAGGGCTTAATTCACCCCTCCACTTT	CATSRKTGLNSPLHF
-	TRBV10-3	-	TRBJ1-5	TGTGCCATCAGTGAGTCGAGTCAGGGGTATCAGCCCCAGCATTTT	CAISESSQGYQPQHF
-	TRBV4-3	few	TRBJ1-3	TGCGCCAGCAGCCCCGATGGGGCGCGTGGAAACACCATATATTTT	CASSPDGARGNTIYF
-	TRBV19	-	TRBJ2-7	TGTGCCAGTGCTACGGCCTTGGGGAACGAGCAGTACTTC	CASATALGNEQYF
TRBD2	TRBV5-4	-	TRBJ2-7	TGTGCCAGCAGCTTGAGTAGCGGGAGTATCTACGAGCAGTACTTC	CASSLSSGSIYEQYF
TRBD1	TRBV19	few	TRBJ1-1	TGTGCCAGTAGTGAGGGAGGGGGCGGCACTGAAGCTTTCTTT	CASSEGGGGTEAFF
-	TRBV7-9	-	TRBJ2-5	TGTGCCAGCAGCTTAGCAGGGGTCGAGACCCAGTACTTC	CASSLAGVETQYF
-	TRBV4-1	many	TRBJ2-7	TGCGCCAGCCAGTCATGGCTCCGGGACGAGCAGTACTTC	CASQSWLRDEQYF
-	TRBV27	-	TRBJ2-2	TGTGCCAACAGTCGAAGGGTTGGGGAGCTGTTTTTT	CANSRRVGELFF
TRBD2	TRBV4-2	-	TRBJ2-2	TGTGCCAGCAGCCAACCTGTTGGGGGGGGGAAAACCGGGGAGCTGTTTTTT	CASSQPVGGGKTGELFF